A single TCR beta chain is shown here with its context. Primers for the PCR totalled 60 Vbeta and 13 Jbeta. Measured with immunoSEQ multiplex PCR; TCRdb has only the in-frame clones, and not every one. Of around 190,000 clones listed, roughly four fifths are singletons. These data are taken from a study of cytomegalovirus exposure and HLA in healthy donors. This CDR3 is 15 amino acids long. The V gene's germline CDR1 is MNHEY and CDR2 SVGAGI. The receptor's source is a woman aged 45-60 years in good health and CMV-seronegative. Sequenced input: PBMCs. The chain joins TRBV6-5 to TRBJ2-5, with 11 positions matching TRBD2. The end of the DNA is better explained by TRBJ2-7, so the J call may be wrong. CDR3 protein: CASSSTSGNSYEQYF. CDR3 sequence (DNA): TGTGCCAGCAGTTCGACTAGCGGGAACTCCTACGAGCAGTACTTC.